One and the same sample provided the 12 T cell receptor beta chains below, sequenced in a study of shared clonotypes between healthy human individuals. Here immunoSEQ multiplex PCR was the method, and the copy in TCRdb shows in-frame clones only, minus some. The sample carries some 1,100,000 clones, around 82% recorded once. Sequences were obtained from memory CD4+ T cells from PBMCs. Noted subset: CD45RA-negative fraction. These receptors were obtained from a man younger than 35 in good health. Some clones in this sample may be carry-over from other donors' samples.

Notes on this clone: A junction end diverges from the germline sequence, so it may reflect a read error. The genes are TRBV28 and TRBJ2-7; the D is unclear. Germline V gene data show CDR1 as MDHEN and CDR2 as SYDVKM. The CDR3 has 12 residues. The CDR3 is CASSVFPTPPLF. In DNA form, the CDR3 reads TGTGCCAGCAGTGTGTTCCCGACACCCCCCCTCTTC. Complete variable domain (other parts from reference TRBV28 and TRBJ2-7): DVKVTQSSRYLVKRTGEKVFLECVQDMDHENMFWYRQDPGLGLRLIYFSYDVKMKEKGDIPEGYSVSREKKERFSLILESASTNQTSMYLCASSVFPTPPLFGPGTRLTVT.

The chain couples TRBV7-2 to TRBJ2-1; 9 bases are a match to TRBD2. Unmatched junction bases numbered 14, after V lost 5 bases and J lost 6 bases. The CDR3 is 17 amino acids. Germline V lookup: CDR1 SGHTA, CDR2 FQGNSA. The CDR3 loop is CASSLRGTSTHPNEQFF. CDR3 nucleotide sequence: TGTGCCAGCAGCCTCAGGGGGACTAGCACCCACCCCAATGAGCAGTTCTTC.

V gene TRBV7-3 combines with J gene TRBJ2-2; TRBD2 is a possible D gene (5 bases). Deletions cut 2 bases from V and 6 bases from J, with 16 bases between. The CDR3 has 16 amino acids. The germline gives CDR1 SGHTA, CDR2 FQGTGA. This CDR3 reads CASSLSGSPASGELFF. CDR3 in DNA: TGTGCCAGCAGCTTATCGGGATCGCCCGCCTCCGGGGAGCTGTTTTTT.

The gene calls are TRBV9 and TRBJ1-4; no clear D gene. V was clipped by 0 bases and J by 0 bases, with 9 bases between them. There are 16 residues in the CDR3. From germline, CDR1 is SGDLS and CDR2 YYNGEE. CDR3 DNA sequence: TGTGCCAGCAGCGTAGATCCCTCTGCAACTAATGAAAAACTGTTTTTT. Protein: CASSVDPSATNEKLFF.

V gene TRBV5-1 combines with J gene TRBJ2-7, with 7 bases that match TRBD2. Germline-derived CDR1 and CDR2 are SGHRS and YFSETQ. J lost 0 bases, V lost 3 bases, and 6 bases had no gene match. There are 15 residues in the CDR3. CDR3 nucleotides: TGCGCCAGCAGCTCGGGAGGCCCTCCCTCCTACGAGCAGTACTTC. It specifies CASSSGGPPSYEQYF. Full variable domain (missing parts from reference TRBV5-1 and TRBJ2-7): KAGVTQTPRYLIKTRGQQVTLSCSPISGHRSVSWYQQTPGQGLQFLFEYFSETQRNKGNFPGRFSGRQFSNSRSEMNVSTLELGDSALYLCASSSGGPPSYEQYFGPGTRLTVT.

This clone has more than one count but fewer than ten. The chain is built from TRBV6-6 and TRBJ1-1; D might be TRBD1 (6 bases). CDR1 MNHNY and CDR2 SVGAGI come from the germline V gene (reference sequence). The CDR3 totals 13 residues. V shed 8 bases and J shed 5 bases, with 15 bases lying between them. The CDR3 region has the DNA TGTGCCAGCCTCACAGGGTTGGGAACTGAAGCTTTCTTT. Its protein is CASLTGLGTEAFF.

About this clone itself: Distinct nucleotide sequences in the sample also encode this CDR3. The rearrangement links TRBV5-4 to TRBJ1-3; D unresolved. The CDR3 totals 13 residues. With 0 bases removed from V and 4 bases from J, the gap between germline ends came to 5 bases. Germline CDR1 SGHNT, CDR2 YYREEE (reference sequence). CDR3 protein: CASSLAGGNTIYF. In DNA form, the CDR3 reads TGTGCCAGCAGCTTGGCGGGGGGAAACACCATATATTTT. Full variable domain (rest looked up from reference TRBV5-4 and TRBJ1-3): ETGVTQSPTHLIKTRGQQVTLRCSSQSGHNTVSWYQQALGQGPQFIFQYYREEENGRGNFPPRFSGLQFPNYSSELNVNALELDDSALYLCASSLAGGNTIYFGEGSWLTVV.

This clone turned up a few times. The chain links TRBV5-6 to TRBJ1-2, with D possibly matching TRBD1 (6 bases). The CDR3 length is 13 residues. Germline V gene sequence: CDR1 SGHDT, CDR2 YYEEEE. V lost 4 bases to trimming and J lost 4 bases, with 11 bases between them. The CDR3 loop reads CASSTRDIYGYTF. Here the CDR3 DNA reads TGTGCCAGCAGCACCCGGGACATCTATGGCTACACCTTC.

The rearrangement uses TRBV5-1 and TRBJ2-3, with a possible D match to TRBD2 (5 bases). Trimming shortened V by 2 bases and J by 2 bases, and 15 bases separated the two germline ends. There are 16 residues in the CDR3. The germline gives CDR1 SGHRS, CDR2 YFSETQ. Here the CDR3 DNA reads TGCGCCAGCAGCTTAAGATACGAGGGCTACACAGATACGCAGTATTTT. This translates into CASSLRYEGYTDTQYF.

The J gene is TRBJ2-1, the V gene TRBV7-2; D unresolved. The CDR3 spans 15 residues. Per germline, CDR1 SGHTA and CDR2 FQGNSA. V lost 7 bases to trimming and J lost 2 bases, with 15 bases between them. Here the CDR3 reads CASILDGAPYNEQFF. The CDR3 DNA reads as TGTGCCAGCATCCTAGATGGCGCTCCCTACAATGAGCAGTTCTTC.

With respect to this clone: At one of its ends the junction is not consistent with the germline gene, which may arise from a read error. The CDR3 loop is CASTYWGAGDYGYTF. The DNA for the CDR3 is TGTGCCAGCACTTACTGGGGGGCAGGGGACTATGGCTACACCTTC. The V and J genes are TRBV6-6 and TRBJ1-2; D might be TRBD1 (6 bases). The CDR3 is 15 residues long. Germline V lookup: CDR1 MNHNY, CDR2 SVGAGI (reference sequence).

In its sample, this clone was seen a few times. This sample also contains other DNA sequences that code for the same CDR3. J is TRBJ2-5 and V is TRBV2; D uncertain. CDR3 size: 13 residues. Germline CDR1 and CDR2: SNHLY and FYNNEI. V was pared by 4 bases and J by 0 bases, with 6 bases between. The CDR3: CASSVGHQETQYF. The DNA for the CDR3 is TGTGCCAGCAGTGTAGGACACCAAGAGACCCAGTACTTC.